This T cell receptor beta chain is from a study of lymphopenia after photon versus proton radiotherapy. Clones were read by immunoSEQ multiplex PCR, and TCRdb kept only the in-frame ones, dropping some. The table includes under 75,000 clones, just under 95% detected once. Study results and limitations: Only patients who died were analyzed for survival; proton advantage is unproven. Post-nadir diversity loss with photons came from oligoclonal expansion, particularly CD8+ Temra cells. A bigger post-nadir fall in TCR diversity correlated inversely with survival time in deceased patients. Proton therapy kept repertoires fairly stable, unlike photons, which gained effector/memory cells.

Worth noting for this clone: Its antigen is currently unknown.

Germline CDR1 and CDR2: LGHNA and YSLEER. This CDR3 has 15 amino acids. Trimming stripped 0 bases from V and 2 bases from J, with 8 bases between. The sequenced sample was peripheral blood, obtained from a patient treated with photon-based radiotherapy. This sequence joins TRBV4-3 and TRBJ1-5; D gene uncertain. This clonotype originated in a woman aged 35 to 49 with cholangiocarcinoma. CDR3 in DNA: TGCGCCAGCAGCCAAGATTCCACGGGCAATCAGCCCCAGCATTTT. Protein: CASSQDSTGNQPQHF.